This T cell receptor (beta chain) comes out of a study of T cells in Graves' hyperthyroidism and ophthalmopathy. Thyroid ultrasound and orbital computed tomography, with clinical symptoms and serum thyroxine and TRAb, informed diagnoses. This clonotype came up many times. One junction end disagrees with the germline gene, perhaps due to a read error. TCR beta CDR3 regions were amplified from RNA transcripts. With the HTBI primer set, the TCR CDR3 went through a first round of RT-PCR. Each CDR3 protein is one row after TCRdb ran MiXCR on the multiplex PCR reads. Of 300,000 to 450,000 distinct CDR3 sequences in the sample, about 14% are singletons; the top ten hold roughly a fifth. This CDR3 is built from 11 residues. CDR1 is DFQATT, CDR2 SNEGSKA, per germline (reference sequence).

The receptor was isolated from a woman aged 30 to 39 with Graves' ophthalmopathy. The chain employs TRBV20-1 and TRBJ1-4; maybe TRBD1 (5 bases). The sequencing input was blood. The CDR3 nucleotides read TGTGCGTACAGGCCCAATGAAAAACTGTTTTTT. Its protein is CAYRPNEKLFF.